This T cell receptor (beta chain) is drawn from a study of regulatory T cells in long-lasting Graves disease. Assembly of TCR beta libraries relied on iRepertoire HTBI primers together with Arm-PCR of CDR3 regions. Using its own MiXCR run on the multiplex PCR reads, TCRdb lists one record per CDR3 protein. The repertoire holds about 400,000 distinct CDR3 sequences, with over 14% as singletons. Time point described: newly diagnosed GD, antithyroid drugs for less than 3 months. Isolated PBMC RNA provided the starting material for the TCR library. The sample was also reused in another study, on T cells in Graves' hyperthyroidism and ophthalmopathy.

The clonotype originates from a woman aged 40 to 50 with Graves disease. The starting material was peripheral blood mononuclear cells (PBMCs), obtained at new diagnosis, from a patient treated with antithyroid drugs.

The CDR3 sequence is CAISEGGQVLMAPQHF. In DNA form, the CDR3 reads TGTGCCATCAGTGAGGGGGGACAGGTCCTAATGGCGCCCCAGCATTTT. This rearrangement joins TRBV10-3 to TRBJ1-5; 8 bases agree with TRBD1. Losses at the gene ends were 2 bases for V and 9 bases for J; bases not matched to a gene: 12. The CDR3 runs 16 residues. Germline V gene sequence: CDR1 ENHRY, CDR2 SYGVKD.